These T cell receptor beta chains were read from a single sample in a study of cytomegalovirus exposure and HLA in healthy donors. Libraries were prepared by immunoSEQ multiplex PCR; TCRdb keeps only in-frame clonotypes and omits some of them. The sample consists of 30,000 to 45,000 clones, more than 80% of them appearing once. Sequenced sample: PBMCs. The receptors shown here come from a woman in her 40s in good health and CMV-seronegative. The CDR3 runs from the conserved cysteine through the conserved F or W. The order of the fields is J gene, D gene, clone size, V gene, CDR3 DNA, CDR3 protein. D genes are given only for firm matches. The size of a clone is reported for some rows only, either as once, few or many, or as a class for expanded clones.

J gene: TRBJ1-5
D gene: NA
clone size: NA
V gene: TRBV19
CDR3 DNA: TGTGCCAGTAGTGGGGACTCCTATCAGCCCCAGCATTTT
CDR3 protein: CASSGDSYQPQHF

J gene: TRBJ2-5
D gene: TRBD1
clone size: NA
V gene: TRBV18
CDR3 DNA: TGTGCCAGCTCACTGGGACAGGGAGGCAAGACCCAGTACTTC
CDR3 protein: CASSLGQGGKTQYF

J gene: TRBJ1-1
D gene: NA
clone size: NA
V gene: TRBV18
CDR3 DNA: TGTGCCAGCTCCCCTACCGGACAGAGGAACACTGAAGCTTTCTTT
CDR3 protein: CASSPTGQRNTEAFF

J gene: TRBJ1-5
D gene: TRBD1
clone size: few
V gene: TRBV2
CDR3 DNA: TGTGCCAGCGGGGGATGGACAGGAAGCAATCAGCCCCAGCATTTT
CDR3 protein: CASGGWTGSNQPQHF

J gene: TRBJ2-2
D gene: NA
clone size: NA
V gene: TRBV5-1
CDR3 DNA: TGCGCCAGCAGCTTGACGACATCAAACACCGGGGAGCTGTTTTTT
CDR3 protein: CASSLTTSNTGELFF

J gene: TRBJ1-1
D gene: NA
clone size: NA
V gene: TRBV6-5
CDR3 DNA: TGTGCCAGCAGTAGGGGCGACAGATTGAACACTGAAGCTTTCTTT
CDR3 protein: CASSRGDRLNTEAFF

J gene: TRBJ2-5
D gene: NA
clone size: NA
V gene: TRBV2
CDR3 DNA: TGTGCCAGCAGTGAAGAATCACGGTCCCAAGAGACCCAGTACTTC
CDR3 protein: CASSEESRSQETQYF

J gene: TRBJ2-5
D gene: TRBD1
clone size: NA
V gene: TRBV18
CDR3 DNA: TGTGCCAGCTCACGGGACAGGGGAGAGACCCAGTACTTC
CDR3 protein: CASSRDRGETQYF

J gene: TRBJ2-1
D gene: TRBD2
clone size: NA
V gene: TRBV28
CDR3 DNA: TGTGCCAGCAGCCTAGCGGGGGGGTATTACAATGAGCAGTTCTTC
CDR3 protein: CASSLAGGYYNEQFF

J gene: TRBJ2-7
D gene: TRBD2
clone size: NA
V gene: TRBV7-8
CDR3 DNA: TGTGCCAGCAGCCCGCGGACTAGCTACTACGAGCAGTACTTC
CDR3 protein: CASSPRTSYYEQYF

J gene: TRBJ1-2
D gene: TRBD1
clone size: NA
V gene: TRBV19
CDR3 DNA: TGTGCCAGTAGTATAGGACCAGGGGGCGCCTATGGCTACACCTTC
CDR3 protein: CASSIGPGGAYGYTF

J gene: TRBJ2-6
D gene: NA
clone size: NA
V gene: TRBV7-6
CDR3 DNA: TGTGCCAGCAGCCCCCTCAGGGCAGGGGATTTTTCTGGGGCCAACGTCCTGACTTTC
CDR3 protein: CASSPLRAGDFSGANVLTF

J gene: TRBJ1-3
D gene: NA
clone size: few
V gene: TRBV2
CDR3 DNA: TGTGCCAGTCAACTACTCTCTGGAAACACCATATATTTT
CDR3 protein: CASQLLSGNTIYF

J gene: TRBJ2-1
D gene: NA
clone size: NA
V gene: TRBV4-3
CDR3 DNA: TGCGCCAGCAGCCAAGAACAGGGCCCCTACAATGAGCAGTTCTTC
CDR3 protein: CASSQEQGPYNEQFF

J gene: TRBJ1-2
D gene: NA
clone size: NA
V gene: TRBV7-6
CDR3 DNA: TGTGCCAGCAGCCCCGGACTGCAGAACTATGGCTACACCTTC
CDR3 protein: CASSPGLQNYGYTF

J gene: TRBJ1-1
D gene: NA
clone size: NA
V gene: TRBV6-5
CDR3 DNA: TGTGCCAGCACCACAAACACTGAAGCTTTCTTT
CDR3 protein: CASTTNTEAFF

J gene: TRBJ2-2
D gene: TRBD1
clone size: NA
V gene: TRBV6-1
CDR3 DNA: TGTGCCAGCAGAGACTGGGACAGGGTCACCGGGGAGCTGTTTTTT
CDR3 protein: CASRDWDRVTGELFF

J gene: TRBJ2-5
D gene: TRBD1
clone size: NA
V gene: TRBV4-3
CDR3 DNA: TGCGCCAGCAGCCAAGGATCCCACGCAGGGGGAGAGACCCAGTACTTC
CDR3 protein: CASSQGSHAGGETQYF

J gene: TRBJ2-3
D gene: TRBD1
clone size: NA
V gene: TRBV6-4
CDR3 DNA: TGTGCCAGCAGTGTGACAGGGGGCGGCACAGATACGCAGTATTTT
CDR3 protein: CASSVTGGGTDTQYF

J gene: TRBJ1-1
D gene: NA
clone size: few
V gene: TRBV5-1
CDR3 DNA: TGCGCCAGCAGCCCGGGGGGGAGGGACACTGAAGCTTTCTTT
CDR3 protein: CASSPGGRDTEAFF

J gene: TRBJ1-5
D gene: TRBD1
clone size: NA
V gene: TRBV4-2
CDR3 DNA: TGTGCCAGCAGCCACGGGACAGGGGGCAATCAGCCCCAGCATTTT
CDR3 protein: CASSHGTGGNQPQHF

J gene: TRBJ1-2
D gene: TRBD1
clone size: NA
V gene: TRBV29-1
CDR3 DNA: TGCAGCGTTGGACAGGGGGCGCTTACGGGTGGCTACACCTTC
CDR3 protein: CSVGQGALTGGYTF

J gene: TRBJ1-3
D gene: NA
clone size: NA
V gene: TRBV6-6
CDR3 DNA: TGTGCCACTCGCGCGGGTTCTGGAAACACCATATATTTT
CDR3 protein: CATRAGSGNTIYF

J gene: TRBJ2-4
D gene: TRBD2
clone size: NA
V gene: TRBV4-1
CDR3 DNA: TGCGCCAGCAGCCAAGATTGGGGAGGGCAAGGGGCCATTCAGTACTTC
CDR3 protein: CASSQDWGGQGAIQYF

J gene: TRBJ1-4
D gene: TRBD1
clone size: NA
V gene: TRBV6-1
CDR3 DNA: TGTGCCAGCAGTGAGTCCCTCCAGGGGGAGGTTGTTGAAAAACTGTTTTTT
CDR3 protein: CASSESLQGEVVEKLFF

J gene: TRBJ1-2
D gene: NA
clone size: once
V gene: TRBV6-6
CDR3 DNA: TGTGCCAGCAGCCCTCTAGGGAGCGCTAACTATGGCTACACCTTC
CDR3 protein: CASSPLGSANYGYTF

J gene: TRBJ1-5
D gene: NA
clone size: NA
V gene: TRBV28
CDR3 DNA: TGTGCCAGCAGTTTATTCTCAGGGGGCAATCAGCCCCAGCATTTT
CDR3 protein: CASSLFSGGNQPQHF

J gene: TRBJ1-6
D gene: NA
clone size: few
V gene: TRBV10-3
CDR3 DNA: TGTGCCATCAGTGCCAGGAATTCACCCCTCCACTTT
CDR3 protein: CAISARNSPLHF

J gene: TRBJ1-3
D gene: TRBD1
clone size: NA
V gene: TRBV9
CDR3 DNA: TGTGCCAGCAGCCCTACTGGGACAGCCTCTGGAAACACCATATATTTT
CDR3 protein: CASSPTGTASGNTIYF

J gene: TRBJ1-2
D gene: NA
clone size: NA
V gene: TRBV29-1
CDR3 DNA: TGCAGCGTTGAACCTGATAACTGGGCAGGGAACCCCCTCGGTGGCTACACCTTC
CDR3 protein: CSVEPDNWAGNPLGGYTF

J gene: TRBJ2-5
D gene: NA
clone size: once
V gene: TRBV27
CDR3 DNA: TGTGCCAGCAGTTTCAGGGGGGTTGGGGAGACCCAGTACTTC
CDR3 protein: CASSFRGVGETQYF

J gene: TRBJ2-3
D gene: NA
clone size: NA
V gene: TRBV7-2
CDR3 DNA: TGTGCCAGCAGCCCCTGGCCAGATACGCAGTATTTT
CDR3 protein: CASSPWPDTQYF

J gene: TRBJ2-5
D gene: TRBD1
clone size: NA
V gene: TRBV4-1
CDR3 DNA: TGCGCCAGCAGCCAAGGTAACAGGGGTTCGTCAGAGACCCAGTACTTC
CDR3 protein: CASSQGNRGSSETQYF

J gene: TRBJ2-5
D gene: NA
clone size: NA
V gene: TRBV6-1
CDR3 DNA: TGTGCCAGCAGTGAAGGACTGTATTTCCAAGAGACCCAGTACTTC
CDR3 protein: CASSEGLYFQETQYF

J gene: TRBJ2-1
D gene: TRBD2
clone size: NA
V gene: TRBV5-1
CDR3 DNA: TGCGCCAGCAGCTTGGATACCCCCGCTAGCGGGGGGATCAATGAGCAGTTCTTC
CDR3 protein: CASSLDTPASGGINEQFF

J gene: TRBJ1-6
D gene: NA
clone size: NA
V gene: TRBV18
CDR3 DNA: TGTGCCAGCTCAGAACAGACAGATAATTCACCCCTCCACTTT
CDR3 protein: CASSEQTDNSPLHF

J gene: TRBJ1-1
D gene: NA
clone size: NA
V gene: TRBV6-5
CDR3 DNA: TGTGCCAGCAGGAGAAGCTTGGGCAACACTGAAGCTTTCTTT
CDR3 protein: CASRRSLGNTEAFF